This T cell receptor beta chain was retrieved from a study of Ad26.COV2.S vaccination and SARS-CoV-2 variants. Only in-frame clones appear in the TCRdb table, and some are missing; sequencing was by immunoSEQ multiplex PCR. The data hold roughly 500,000 clones, with 89% observed a single time. Specified treatment: 15 to 20 received Ad26.COV2.S at low or high dose, single or two shots; 5 received placebo; per-sample allocation not given. After the first vaccine or placebo injection, samples were drawn on day 63. Germline V lookup: CDR1 LNHDA, CDR2 SQIVND (reference sequence). The CDR3 sequence is 15 residues long. Trimming at V came to 5 bases and at J to 4 bases, leaving 9 bases not matched to a gene.

The source of this sequence is a person aged 18-65 years who received the Ad26.COV2.S COVID-19 vaccine or a placebo. The rearrangement links TRBV19 to TRBJ1-2, with 8 bases matching TRBD1. The specimen comprised peripheral blood, sampled in a trial of Ad26.COV2.S vaccine versus placebo. In DNA, the CDR3 is TGTGCCAGTAGTGCCAGACAGGGGTGGAGCTATGGCTACACCTTC. It codes for CASSARQGWSYGYTF.